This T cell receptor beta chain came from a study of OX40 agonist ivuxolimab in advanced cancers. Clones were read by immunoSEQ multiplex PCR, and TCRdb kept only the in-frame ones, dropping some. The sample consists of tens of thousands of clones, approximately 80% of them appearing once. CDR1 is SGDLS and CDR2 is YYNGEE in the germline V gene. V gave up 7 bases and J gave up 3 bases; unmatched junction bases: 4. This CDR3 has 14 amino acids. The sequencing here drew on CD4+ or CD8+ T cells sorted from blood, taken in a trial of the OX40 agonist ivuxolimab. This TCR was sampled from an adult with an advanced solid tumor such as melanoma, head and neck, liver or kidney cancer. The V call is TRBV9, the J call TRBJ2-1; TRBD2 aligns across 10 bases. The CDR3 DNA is TGTGCCAGCGGAAGGACTAGCGGCTACAATGAGCAGTTCTTC. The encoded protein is CASGRTSGYNEQFF.